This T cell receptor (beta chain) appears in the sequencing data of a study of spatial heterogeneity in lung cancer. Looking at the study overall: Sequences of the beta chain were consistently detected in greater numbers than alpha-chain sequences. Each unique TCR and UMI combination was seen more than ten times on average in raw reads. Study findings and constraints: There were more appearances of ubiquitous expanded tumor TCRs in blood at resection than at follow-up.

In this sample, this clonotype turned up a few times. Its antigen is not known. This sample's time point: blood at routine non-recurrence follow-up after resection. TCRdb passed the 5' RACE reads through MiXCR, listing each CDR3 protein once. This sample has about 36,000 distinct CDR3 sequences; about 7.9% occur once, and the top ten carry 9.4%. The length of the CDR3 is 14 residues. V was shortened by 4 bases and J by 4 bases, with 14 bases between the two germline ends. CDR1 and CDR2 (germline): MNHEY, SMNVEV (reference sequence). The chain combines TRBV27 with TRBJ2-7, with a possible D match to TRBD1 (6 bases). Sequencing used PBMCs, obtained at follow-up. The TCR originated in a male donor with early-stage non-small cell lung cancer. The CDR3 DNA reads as TGTGCCAGCAGTTCAGAGAGGGACAATTACGAGCAGTACTTC. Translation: CASSSERDNYEQYF.